The T cell receptor (beta chain) under discussion was sequenced for a study of cytomegalovirus exposure and HLA in healthy donors. About this clone: The target antigen is unknown.

The CDR3 runs 13 residues. CDR1 and CDR2 from the germline V gene are SGHDN and FVKESK. Overall study results and limits: An observed cluster of highly shared sequence variants was recorded as a likely sequencing artifact. Later, an analysis showed that TCR beta chains associated with HLA were more clonally expanded than others that were equally common.

Vbeta (60) and Jbeta (13) primers were used in the PCR. The protocol was immunoSEQ multiplex PCR, while the TCRdb copy is restricted to in-frame clones and leaves out a portion. The sample includes 95,000 to 110,000 clones, around 82% of them seen just once. The chain combines TRBV14 with TRBJ2-5; 7 bases match TRBD1. TRBJ2-7 matches the DNA end more closely, so the J call is doubtful. This receptor was taken from a woman aged 40-49 years in good health and CMV-seronegative. Sample: PBMCs. CDR3 sequence: CASSRDSSYEQYF. The CDR3 nucleotides are TGTGCCAGCAGTCGGGACAGCTCCTACGAGCAGTACTTC.